This T cell receptor (beta chain) was obtained from a study of human T cells and chemical hapten exposure. Only a few counts were recorded for this clonotype. Time point reported: patch test 1, 2 weeks after DPC sensitization. Treatment specified: therapeutic diphenylcyclopropenone sensitization with weekly scalp DPC. TCRdb itself ran the RACE reads through MiXCR, one entry per CDR3 protein. The repertoire includes about 340,000 distinct CDR3 sequences, approximately 6.9% of them detected once, and approximately 8% sits in the top ten. Germline-derived CDR1 and CDR2 are SGHTA and FQGNSA. The CDR3 totals 19 residues. The V gene lost 0 bases and the J gene lost 0 bases, with 19 bases spanning the gap.

This TCR came from a woman aged 18-35 years with alopecia areata. Some clones in this sample may be carry-over from other donors' samples. The chain joins TRBV7-2 to TRBJ2-3; D uncertain. The source material was whole blood, sampled in connection with sensitization to the hapten diphenylcyclopropenone (DPC). CDR3 bases: TGTGCCAGCAGCTTAGCTTTGGGGTTTTATGAGCCTAGCACAGATACGCAGTATTTT. Its protein is CASSLALGFYEPSTDTQYF.